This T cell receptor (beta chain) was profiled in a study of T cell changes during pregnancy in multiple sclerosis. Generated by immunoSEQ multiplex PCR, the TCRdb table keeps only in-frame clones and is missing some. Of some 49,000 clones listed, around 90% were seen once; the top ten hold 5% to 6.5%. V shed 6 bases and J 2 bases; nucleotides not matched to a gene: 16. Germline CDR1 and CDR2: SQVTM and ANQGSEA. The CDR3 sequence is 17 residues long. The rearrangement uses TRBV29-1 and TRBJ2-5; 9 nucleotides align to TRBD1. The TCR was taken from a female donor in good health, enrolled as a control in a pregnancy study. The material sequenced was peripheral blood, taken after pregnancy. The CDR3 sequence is CSVQQGAHPSPQETQYF. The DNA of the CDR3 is TGCAGCGTCCAACAGGGGGCCCATCCCTCCCCACAAGAGACCCAGTACTTC.